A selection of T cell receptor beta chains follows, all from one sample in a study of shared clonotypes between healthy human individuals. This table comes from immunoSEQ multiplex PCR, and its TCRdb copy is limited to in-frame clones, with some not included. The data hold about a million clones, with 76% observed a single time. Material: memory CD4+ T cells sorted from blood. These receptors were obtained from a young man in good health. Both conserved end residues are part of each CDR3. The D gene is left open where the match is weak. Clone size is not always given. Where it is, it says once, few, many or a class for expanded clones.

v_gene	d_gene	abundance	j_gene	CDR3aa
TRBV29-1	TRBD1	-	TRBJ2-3	CSVTRQGGTDTQYF
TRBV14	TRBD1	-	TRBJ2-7	CASSLVQGTEVYF
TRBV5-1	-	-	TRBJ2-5	CASSLNRDGEETQYF
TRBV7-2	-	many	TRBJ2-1	CASSLVRDFYNEQFF
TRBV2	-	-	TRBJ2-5	CASTGEETQYF
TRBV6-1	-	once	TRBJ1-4	CASSEGQKEKLFF
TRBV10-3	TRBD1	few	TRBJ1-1	CAISGQAMGTEAFF
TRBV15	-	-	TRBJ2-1	CATSRDRTFSNEQFF
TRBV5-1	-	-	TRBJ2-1	CASSPPGSYNEQFF
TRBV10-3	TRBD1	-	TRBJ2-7	CATYPGTGISYEQYF
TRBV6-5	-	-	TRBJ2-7	CASSSASAGRNEQYF
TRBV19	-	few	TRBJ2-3	CASSTLTGTSTDTQYF
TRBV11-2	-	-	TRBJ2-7	CASSILEGTANYEQYF
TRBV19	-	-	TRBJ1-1	CASSMGGNMNTEAFF
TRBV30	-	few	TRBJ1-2	CAWSQTTYGYTF
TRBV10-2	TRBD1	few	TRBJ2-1	CASSERGQGLYNEQFF
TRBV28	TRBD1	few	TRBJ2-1	CASSGKGANYNEQFF
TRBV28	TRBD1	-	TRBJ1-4	CASRVQGANNEKLFF
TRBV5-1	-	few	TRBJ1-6	CASSPVQGTNSPLHF
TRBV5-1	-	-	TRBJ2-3	CASSLGGPSTDTQYF
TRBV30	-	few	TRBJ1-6	CAYRTGGAGNSPLHF
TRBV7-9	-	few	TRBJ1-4	CASSFGAGDNEKLFF